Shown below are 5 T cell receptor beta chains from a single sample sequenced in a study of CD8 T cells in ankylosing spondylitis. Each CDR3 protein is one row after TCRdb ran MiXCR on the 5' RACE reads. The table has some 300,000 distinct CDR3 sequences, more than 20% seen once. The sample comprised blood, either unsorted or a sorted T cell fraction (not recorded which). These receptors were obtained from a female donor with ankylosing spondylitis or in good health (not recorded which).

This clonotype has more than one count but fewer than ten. CDR3 residues: CASKSREVQYF. The CDR3 DNA reads as TGTGCCAGCAAGTCCAGGGAAGTGCAGTACTTC. The rearrangement uses TRBV3-1 and TRBJ2-7, with a tentative D call TRBD1 (5 bases). The CDR3 is made up of 11 amino acids. The ends were cut back, 7 bases at V and 9 bases at J, with 13 bases in the middle. CDR1 LGHDT and CDR2 YNNKEL come from the germline V gene (reference sequence).

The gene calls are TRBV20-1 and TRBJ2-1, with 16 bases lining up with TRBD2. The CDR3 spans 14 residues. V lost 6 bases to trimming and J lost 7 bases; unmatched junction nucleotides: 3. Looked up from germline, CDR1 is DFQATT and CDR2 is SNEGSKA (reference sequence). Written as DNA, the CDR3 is TGCAGTGCGCTGGGACTAGCGGGAGGGAATGAGCAGTTCTTC. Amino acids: CSALGLAGGNEQFF.

The CDR3: CATPRGAENTGELFF. The CDR3 DNA reads TGTGCCACCCCCAGGGGGGCAGAGAACACCGGGGAGCTGTTTTTT. The genes are TRBV28 and TRBJ2-2; maybe TRBD1 (7 bases). The length of the CDR3 is 15 residues. Trimming stripped 10 bases from V and 1 base from J, with 16 bases between. CDR1 MDHEN and CDR2 SYDVKM come from the germline V gene. The variable domain in full, completed from reference TRBV28 and TRBJ2-2, reads DVKVTQSSRYLVKRTGEKVFLECVQDMDHENMFWYRQDPGLGLRLIYFSYDVKMKEKGDIPEGYSVSREKKERFSLILESASTNQTSMYLCATPRGAENTGELFFGEGSRLTVL.

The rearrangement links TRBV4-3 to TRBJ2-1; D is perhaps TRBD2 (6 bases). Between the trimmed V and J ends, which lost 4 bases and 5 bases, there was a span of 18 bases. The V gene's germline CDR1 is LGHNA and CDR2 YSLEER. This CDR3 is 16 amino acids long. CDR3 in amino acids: CASSPVLAYSNNEQFF. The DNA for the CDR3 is TGCGCCAGCAGCCCTGTGCTAGCGTACTCTAACAATGAGCAGTTCTTC.

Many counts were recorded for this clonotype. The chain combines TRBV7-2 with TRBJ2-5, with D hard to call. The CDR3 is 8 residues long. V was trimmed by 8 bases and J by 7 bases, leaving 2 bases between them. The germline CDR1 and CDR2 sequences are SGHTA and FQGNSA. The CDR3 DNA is TGTGCCAGCGGGACCCAGTACTTC. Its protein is CASGTQYF.